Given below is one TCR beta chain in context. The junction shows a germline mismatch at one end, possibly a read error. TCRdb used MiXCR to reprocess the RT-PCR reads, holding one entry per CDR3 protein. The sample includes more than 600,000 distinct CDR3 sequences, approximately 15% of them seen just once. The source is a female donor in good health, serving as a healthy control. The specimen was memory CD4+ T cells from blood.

CDR3 protein: CDSRGLAANTGELFF. CDR3 DNA sequence: TGTGACAGTAGGGGACTAGCGGCGAACACCGGGGAGCTGTTTTTT. The chain uses TRBV19 and TRBJ2-2; 11 bases fit TRBD2. Germline CDR1 reads LNHDA; CDR2 reads SQIVND (reference sequence). This CDR3 contains 15 residues.